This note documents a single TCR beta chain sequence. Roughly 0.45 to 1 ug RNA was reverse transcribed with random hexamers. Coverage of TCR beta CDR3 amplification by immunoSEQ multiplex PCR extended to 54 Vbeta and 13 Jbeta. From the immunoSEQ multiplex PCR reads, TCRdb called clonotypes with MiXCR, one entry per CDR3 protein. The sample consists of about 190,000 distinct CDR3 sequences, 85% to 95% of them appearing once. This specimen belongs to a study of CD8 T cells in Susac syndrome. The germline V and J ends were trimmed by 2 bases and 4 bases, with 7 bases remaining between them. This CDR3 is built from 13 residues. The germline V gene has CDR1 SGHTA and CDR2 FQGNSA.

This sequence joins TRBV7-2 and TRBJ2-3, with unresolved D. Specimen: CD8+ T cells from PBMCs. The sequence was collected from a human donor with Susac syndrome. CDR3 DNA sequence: TGTGCCAGCAGCTTAAATCCTTCAGATACGCAGTATTTT. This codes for CASSLNPSDTQYF.